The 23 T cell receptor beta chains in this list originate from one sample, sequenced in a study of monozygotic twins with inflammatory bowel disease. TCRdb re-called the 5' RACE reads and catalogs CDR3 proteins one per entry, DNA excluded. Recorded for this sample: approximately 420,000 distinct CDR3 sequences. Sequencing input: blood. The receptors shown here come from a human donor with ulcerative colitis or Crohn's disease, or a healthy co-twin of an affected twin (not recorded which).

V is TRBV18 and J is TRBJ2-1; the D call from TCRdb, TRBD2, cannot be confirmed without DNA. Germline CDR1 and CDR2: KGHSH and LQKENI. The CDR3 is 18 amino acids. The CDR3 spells CASSPGAGVSGSGNEQFF.

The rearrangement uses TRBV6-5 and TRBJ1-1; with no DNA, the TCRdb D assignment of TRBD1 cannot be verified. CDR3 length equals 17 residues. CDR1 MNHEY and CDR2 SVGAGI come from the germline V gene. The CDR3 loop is CASSYSSPAVADTEAFF.

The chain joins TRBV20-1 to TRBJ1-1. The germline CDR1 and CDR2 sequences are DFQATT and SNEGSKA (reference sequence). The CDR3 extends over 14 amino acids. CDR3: CSATPGASNTEAFF.

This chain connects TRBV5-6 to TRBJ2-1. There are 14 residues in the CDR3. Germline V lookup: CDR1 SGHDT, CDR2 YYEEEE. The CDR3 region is CASSLELGYNEQFF.

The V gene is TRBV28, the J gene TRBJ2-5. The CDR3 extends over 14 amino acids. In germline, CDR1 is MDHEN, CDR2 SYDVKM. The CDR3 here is CASSLTEDRLPQYF.

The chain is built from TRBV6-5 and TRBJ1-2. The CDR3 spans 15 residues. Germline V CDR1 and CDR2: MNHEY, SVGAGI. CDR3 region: CASSYSGTAFYGYTF.

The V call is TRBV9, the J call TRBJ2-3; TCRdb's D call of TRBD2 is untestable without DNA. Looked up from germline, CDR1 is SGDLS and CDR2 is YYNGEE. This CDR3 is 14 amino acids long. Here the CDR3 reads CASSHSMAGDTQYF.

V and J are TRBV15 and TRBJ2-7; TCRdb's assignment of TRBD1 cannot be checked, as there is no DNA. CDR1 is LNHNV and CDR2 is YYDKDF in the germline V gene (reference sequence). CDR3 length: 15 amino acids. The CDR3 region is CATSRGPGGANEQYF.

The CDR3 spells CAWSVRGIEAFF. The chain carries TRBV30 and TRBJ1-1. The germline CDR1 and CDR2 sequences are GTSNPN and SVGIG (reference sequence). The CDR3 is made up of 12 amino acids.

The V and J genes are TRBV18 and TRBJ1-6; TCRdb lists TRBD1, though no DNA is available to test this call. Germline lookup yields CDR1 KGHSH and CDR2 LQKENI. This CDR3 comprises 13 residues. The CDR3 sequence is CASSRDRASPLHF.

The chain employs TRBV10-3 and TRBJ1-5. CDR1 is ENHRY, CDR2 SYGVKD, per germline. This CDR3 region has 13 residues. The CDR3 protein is CAISEVTNQPQHF.

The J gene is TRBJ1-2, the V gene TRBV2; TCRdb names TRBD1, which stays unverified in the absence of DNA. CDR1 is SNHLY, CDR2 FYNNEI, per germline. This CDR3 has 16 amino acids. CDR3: CASTGDRGRGLGGYTF.

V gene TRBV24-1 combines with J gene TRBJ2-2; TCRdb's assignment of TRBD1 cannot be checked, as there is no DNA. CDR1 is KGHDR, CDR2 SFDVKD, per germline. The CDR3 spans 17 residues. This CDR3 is CATSDLAGRTNTGELFF.

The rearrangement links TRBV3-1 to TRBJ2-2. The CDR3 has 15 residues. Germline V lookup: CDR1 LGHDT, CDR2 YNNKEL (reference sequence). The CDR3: CASSQERLLTGELFF.

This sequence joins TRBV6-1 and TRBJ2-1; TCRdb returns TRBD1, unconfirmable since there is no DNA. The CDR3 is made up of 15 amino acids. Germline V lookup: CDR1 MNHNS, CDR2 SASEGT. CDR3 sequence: CASSRRTGAGGEQFF.

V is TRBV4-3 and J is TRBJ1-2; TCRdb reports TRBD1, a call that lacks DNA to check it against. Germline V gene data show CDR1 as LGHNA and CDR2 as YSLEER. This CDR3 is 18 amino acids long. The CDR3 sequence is CASSQEPPTGGFGFGYTF.

This CDR3 is CASSYSTGGSFTSTDTQYF. This rearrangement joins TRBV6-5 to TRBJ2-3. The CDR3 loop spans 19 amino acids. Germline loops: CDR1 MNHEY, CDR2 SVGAGI.

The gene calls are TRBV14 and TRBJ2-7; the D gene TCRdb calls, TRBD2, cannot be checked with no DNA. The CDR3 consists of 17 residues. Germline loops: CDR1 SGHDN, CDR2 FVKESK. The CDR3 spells CASSPRIQAPGAYEQYF.

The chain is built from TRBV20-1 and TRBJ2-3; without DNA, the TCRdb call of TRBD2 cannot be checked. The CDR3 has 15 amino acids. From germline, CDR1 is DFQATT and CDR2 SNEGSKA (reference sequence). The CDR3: CSARRSGRDTDTQYF.

The chain's CDR3 is CASKGTTEGSTEAFF. This chain links TRBV5-1 with TRBJ1-1; TCRdb proposes TRBD1, but this gene call is untestable without DNA. Germline CDR1 and CDR2: SGHRS and YFSETQ. The length of the CDR3 is 15 residues.

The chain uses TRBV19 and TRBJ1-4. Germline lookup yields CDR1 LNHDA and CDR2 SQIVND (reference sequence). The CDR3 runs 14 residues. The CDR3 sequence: CASNSAGNPEKLFF.

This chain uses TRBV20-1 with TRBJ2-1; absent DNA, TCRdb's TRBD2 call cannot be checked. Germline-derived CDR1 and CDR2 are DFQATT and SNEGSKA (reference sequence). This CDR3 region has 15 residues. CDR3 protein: CSARPIREGYNEQFF.

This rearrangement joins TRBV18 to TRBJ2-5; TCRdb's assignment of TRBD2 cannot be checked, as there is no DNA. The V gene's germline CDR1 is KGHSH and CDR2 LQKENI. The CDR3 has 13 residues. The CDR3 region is CASSRAVQETQYF.